Each of the 20 T cell receptor beta chains below was sequenced from the same sample in a study of Graves' ophthalmopathy and Graves' hyperthyroidism. From RNA, the CDR3 regions of TCR beta chains were amplified and sequenced. HTBI primers were employed in first-round RT-PCR, then a second-round multiplex PCR followed. TCRdb fed the multiplex PCR reads into MiXCR, producing one record per CDR3 protein. The table records around 1,000,000 distinct CDR3 sequences, about two fifths of them present only once. Sequencing was done on a sample of peripheral blood or thyroid tissue (not recorded which). These receptors originate from an adult man with Graves' hyperthyroidism.

The rearrangement joins TRBV7-2 to TRBJ2-7, with 9 bases aligning to TRBD1. The CDR3 runs to 16 residues. Trimming removed 4 bases from V and 5 bases from J; junction bases left unmatched: 12. From germline, CDR1 is SGHTA and CDR2 FQGNSA. CDR3 sequence (DNA): TGTGCCAGCAGCTCCCTAAACAGGGGGCGTAGGGACGAGCAGTACTTC. Translation gives CASSSLNRGRRDEQYF.

In the case of this clonotype: The conserved final phenylalanine or tryptophan is absent from the CDR3, which likely points to a read error. It is unclear where the CDR3 begins or ends on the DNA, so no DNA is shown, and the CDR3 is as TCRdb lists it. The chain uses TRBV12-3 or TRBV12-4 and TRBJ1-4; TRBD1 reflects the table's D call only, with no check against the DNA. The CDR3 totals 11 residues, both ends included. This CDR3 is CASSLVQGGGY.

CDR3 in DNA: TGTGCCAGCAGCCCGACTAGCGGATGGGGGGAGACCCAGTACTTC. This translates into CASSPTSGWGETQYF. This chain uses TRBV6-5 with TRBJ2-5, with 9 bases that match TRBD2. CDR1 is MNHEY, CDR2 SVGAGI, per germline. The trim removed 6 bases at V and 5 bases at J, leaving 10 bases unmatched. The CDR3 length is 15 residues.

This clonotype was picked up a small number of times. This chain joins TRBV4-1 and TRBJ1-4; no clear D gene. V lost 4 bases and J 0 bases, leaving 12 bases between the germline ends. The CDR3 sequence is 16 residues long. Germline CDR1 MGHRA, CDR2 YSYEKL. This CDR3 reads CASSPPLGATNEKLFF. The DNA for the CDR3 is TGCGCCAGCAGCCCACCCTTAGGTGCAACTAATGAAAAACTGTTTTTT.

The chain's CDR3 is CASSRRGLDSPLHF. As DNA, the CDR3 is TGTGCCAGCAGCCGTCGGGGTTTGGATTCACCCCTCCACTTT. The chain uses TRBV11-3 and TRBJ1-6; D gene ambiguous. Germline values: CDR1 SGHNT, CDR2 YENEEA. The V end lost 5 bases, the J end lost 8 bases, and 13 bases lay between the germline ends. The CDR3 is 14 amino acids.

The chain combines TRBV29-1 with TRBJ2-7, with 13 bases that match TRBD2. The CDR3 runs 16 residues. Germline V gene lookup returns CDR1 SQVTM and CDR2 ANQGSEA. Trimming took 6 bases from V and 0 from J; bases not matched to a gene: 8. The CDR3 coding sequence is TGCAGCGTCGCGGGGACTAGCGGGGTCCCCTCCTACGAGCAGTACTTC. Translating gives CSVAGTSGVPSYEQYF.

At least ten counts were recorded for this clonotype. This rearrangement joins TRBV29-1 to TRBJ2-7; D uncertain. The V end lost 1 base, the J end lost 3 bases, and 13 bases lay between the germline ends. Germline V lookup: CDR1 SQVTM, CDR2 ANQGSEA. CDR3 size: 14 residues. The CDR3 region is CSVEVRLTHYEQYF. The CDR3 DNA reads TGCAGCGTTGAAGTGCGACTCACCCACTACGAGCAGTACTTC.

This chain links TRBV5-1 with TRBJ1-1, with a possible D match to TRBD1 (5 bases). V gave up 4 bases and J gave up 5 bases, with 15 bases separating them. This CDR3 is built from 14 residues. The germline V gene encodes CDR1 SGHRS and CDR2 YFSETQ. CDR3 region: CASSEDTPWTEAFF. Written as DNA, the CDR3 is TGCGCCAGCAGCGAGGACACCCCATGGACTGAAGCTTTCTTT.

There are a few counts of this clonotype. The chain employs TRBV7-9 and TRBJ2-7; D unclear. Trimming took 2 bases from V and 3 from J, leaving 14 bases between them. The length of the CDR3 is 15 residues. Germline V gene sequence: CDR1 SEHNR, CDR2 FQNEAQ (reference sequence). CDR3 DNA sequence: TGTGCCAGCAGCTTAAGCCAAAGCTCCGGCTACGAGCAGTACTTC. Residues: CASSLSQSSGYEQYF.

Many counts were recorded for this clonotype. The chain combines TRBV13 with TRBJ1-1, with D unclear. Between the trimmed V and J ends, which lost 0 bases and 8 bases, there was a span of 4 bases. Germline assignment: CDR1 PRHDT and CDR2 FYEKMQ (reference sequence). CDR3 length: 11 amino acids. In DNA form, the CDR3 reads TGTGCCAGCAGCTTAGGATTCGAAGCTTTCTTT. Protein: CASSLGFEAFF.

The rearrangement links TRBV15 to TRBJ2-2; D is unclear. The CDR3 is 17 residues long. Trimming removed 4 bases from V and 5 bases from J, with 20 bases in between. Per germline, CDR1 LNHNV and CDR2 YYDKDF (reference sequence). CDR3 loop: CATSKPLGFQSTGELFF. DNA for the CDR3: TGTGCCACCAGCAAGCCCTTGGGGTTTCAGAGTACCGGGGAGCTGTTTTTT.

This chain joins TRBV7-9 and TRBJ1-1, with 7 positions matching TRBD1. The CDR3 is made up of 13 amino acids. Germline V gene sequence: CDR1 SEHNR, CDR2 FQNEAQ (reference sequence). The V segment lost 5 bases and the J segment 11 bases; nucleotides outside the gene matches: 11. CDR3 region: CASSHRDSRFAFF. The CDR3 DNA reads TGTGCCAGCAGCCACCGGGACAGCAGGTTTGCTTTCTTT.

Only a few counts were recorded for this clonotype. The V gene is TRBV6-5, the J gene TRBJ2-7; 7 positions match TRBD1. The CDR3 spans 16 residues. Trimming removed 2 bases from V and 5 bases from J; junction bases left unmatched: 12. Per germline, CDR1 MNHEY and CDR2 SVGAGI. This chain's CDR3 is CASSYPEGQIVDEQYF. The CDR3, as DNA: TGTGCCAGCAGTTACCCAGAGGGACAGATTGTGGACGAGCAGTACTTC.

The rearrangement joins TRBV11-2 to TRBJ2-6; D uncertain. Germline values: CDR1 SGHAT, CDR2 FQNNGV. Trimming stripped 7 bases from V and 0 bases from J, with 10 bases between. This CDR3 region has 15 residues. The CDR3 protein is CASTPTDSGANVLTF. The DNA for the CDR3 is TGTGCCAGCACCCCCACAGACTCTGGGGCCAACGTCCTGACTTTC.

This clonotype came up once. This may stem from a read error, because a much larger clone lies one nucleotide away. The V call is TRBV7-9, the J call TRBJ2-7, with TRBD2 matching over 13 bases. Looked up from germline, CDR1 is SEHNR and CDR2 is FQNEAQ (reference sequence). The CDR3 loop spans 13 amino acids. The CDR3 DNA reads TGTGCCAGCAGACCGGGACTAGCGGGACTCTTGCTCTTC. It yields the protein CASRPGLAGLLLF.

In this sample, this clonotype turned up a few times. V gene TRBV10-3 combines with J gene TRBJ1-2; 7 bases match TRBD1. Looked up from germline, CDR1 is ENHRY and CDR2 is SYGVKD. This CDR3 spans 16 amino acids. Trimming at V came to 10 bases and at J to 0 bases, leaving 14 bases not matched to a gene. The CDR3 region has the DNA TGTGCCAGCGGCTTCGACAGGGCCTCGGCTAACTATGGCTACACCTTC. Its translation: CASGFDRASANYGYTF.

The gene calls are TRBV7-6 and TRBJ2-7; 7 bases map to TRBD1. The V and J ends lost 4 bases and 4 bases, in that order; junction bases with no gene match: 10. Germline-derived CDR1 and CDR2 are SGHVS and FNYEAQ. The CDR3 loop spans 15 amino acids. The CDR3 loop reads CASSSEDRVGYEQYF. As DNA, the CDR3 is TGTGCCAGCAGCTCGGAAGACAGGGTTGGTTACGAGCAGTACTTC. The variable domain in full, completed from reference TRBV7-6 and TRBJ2-7, reads GAGVSQSPRYKVTKRGQDVALRCDPISGHVSLYWYRQALGQGPEFLTYFNYEAQQDKSGLPNDRFSAERPEGSISTLTIQRTEQRDSAMYRCASSSEDRVGYEQYFGPGTRLTVT.

The chain couples TRBV12-3 or TRBV12-4 to TRBJ2-7, with D unclear. Between the trimmed V and J ends, which lost 5 bases and 0 bases, there was a span of 11 bases. This CDR3 spans 14 amino acids. CDR3 sequence reads: CASSPLFFSYEQYF. In DNA form, the CDR3 reads TGTGCCAGCAGTCCCCTATTCTTCTCCTACGAGCAGTACTTC.

V and J are TRBV7-9 and TRBJ2-7, with D perhaps being TRBD1 or TRBD2 (5 bases each). Trimming removed 5 bases at V and 3 bases at J, with 14 bases between. Germline lookup yields CDR1 SEHNR and CDR2 FQNEAQ (reference sequence). This CDR3 is built from 14 residues. In nucleotides, the CDR3 is TGTGCCAGCAGCCTCCGGGACCAGGGCTACGAGCAGTACTTC. The encoded protein is CASSLRDQGYEQYF.

This clonotype was recorded many times. The chain carries TRBV9 and TRBJ2-5, with D hard to call. CDR1 is SGDLS, CDR2 YYNGEE, per germline. Deletions cut 4 bases from V and 5 bases from J, with 12 bases between. The CDR3 has 13 residues. CDR3 residues: CASSPRARETQYF. The CDR3 DNA follows: TGTGCCAGCAGCCCGCGAGCCCGCGAGACCCAGTACTTC.